This T cell receptor beta chain was sequenced in a study of T cell repertoires in cytomegalovirus infection. TCRdb redid the calling of the reads with MiXCR, one entry per CDR3 protein. The sample shows some 800,000 distinct CDR3 sequences, 25% to 30% of them seen only once. About this clonotype itself: What it binds is not known.

The CDR3 is made up of 16 amino acids. Unmatched junction bases numbered 9, after V lost 6 bases and J lost 1 base. CDR1 is MNHNS and CDR2 is SASEGT in the germline V gene. The sample here was cultured CD8+ T cells from PBMCs, taken from culture after CMV antigen stimulation. The sequence came from a human donor in good health (CMV status not recorded). Some clones in this sample may be carry-over from other donors' samples. The chain couples TRBV6-1 to TRBJ2-7; 10 bases fit TRBD1. Written as DNA, the CDR3 is TGTGCCAGCAGCCCGACCGGGACAGGGGTTTCCTACGAGCAGTACTTC. Protein: CASSPTGTGVSYEQYF.